This T cell receptor (beta chain) was documented in a study of cytomegalovirus exposure and HLA in healthy donors. Study-wide results and limits: The authors later linked a missense DCLRE1C variant to TCR beta V- and J-gene trimming. 150 to 200 TCR beta chains were listed as cytomegalovirus-associated.

This CDR3 has 12 residues. CDR1 is SGHVS and CDR2 is FQNEAQ in the germline V gene. J lost 7 bases, V lost 8 bases, and 5 bases had no gene match. Turning to this clone: Its specificity is not known.

All donors participated as healthy donors of bone marrow. Vbeta (60) and Jbeta (13) primers were used in the PCR. Per the original data handling: Later, an analysis found around 80 million unique TCR beta chains, and approximately 10 million of these were shared. This table comes from immunoSEQ multiplex PCR, and its TCRdb copy is limited to in-frame clones, with some not included. Clone size and the V and J calls come from that table; the DNA yielded D and trimming. The data contain more than 150,000 clones, around three quarters of them seen just once; the ten biggest clones take up approximately 1.5%.

The specimen sequenced was PBMCs. The chain joins TRBV7-8 to TRBJ2-3, with TRBD1 matching over 8 bases. The TCR sequence derives from a man aged 40-50 years in good health and CMV-seronegative. CDR3 nucleotide sequence: TGTGCCAGCTTTGACAGGGGAAATACGCAGTATTTT. This encodes CASFDRGNTQYF. The whole variable domain, filled in from reference TRBV7-8 and TRBJ2-3, reads GAGVSQSPRYKVAKRGQDVALRCDPISGHVSLFWYQQALGQGPEFLTYFQNEAQLDKSGLPSDRFFAERPEGSVSTLKIQRTQQEDSAVYLCASFDRGNTQYFGPGTRLTVL.